This record concerns one T cell receptor beta chain sequence. These data come from a study of blood T cell repertoires in COVID-19. At the level of the study: The study drew acute and convalescent COVID-19 samples from the United States, Italy and Spain.

The CDR3 length is 16 residues. V lost 2 bases, J lost 0 bases, and 11 bases lay in between. The germline V gene has CDR1 MDHEN and CDR2 SYDVKM. Profiling relied on immunoSEQ multiplex PCR, and the TCRdb table lists in-frame clones only, not all of them. Of about 180,000 clones listed, approximately 90% are singletons. The clonotype comes from a woman aged 25 to 45 with acute or convalescent COVID-19. Sequencing input: peripheral blood. The V call is TRBV28, the J call TRBJ1-3; TRBD1 might be the D (5 bases). CDR3 bases: TGTGCCAGCAGTTTAGGGGCAGAGATCTCTGGAAACACCATATATTTT. Its translation is CASSLGAEISGNTIYF. The whole variable domain, filled in from reference TRBV28 and TRBJ1-3, reads DVKVTQSSRYLVKRTGEKVFLECVQDMDHENMFWYRQDPGLGLRLIYFSYDVKMKEKGDIPEGYSVSREKKERFSLILESASTNQTSMYLCASSLGAEISGNTIYFGEGSWLTVV.